This T cell receptor beta chain is from a study of blood T cell repertoires in COVID-19. Clones were read by immunoSEQ multiplex PCR, and TCRdb kept only the in-frame ones, dropping some. The data contain about 160,000 clones, roughly 87% of them singletons. This clone was counted a few times. After removal of 5 bases from V and 3 bases from J, the junction contained 5 bases not matched to a gene. The CDR3 has 15 amino acids. From germline, CDR1 is MNHEY and CDR2 SMNVEV (reference sequence). The receptor comes from a woman aged 60-75 years who had recovered from COVID-19. The chain couples TRBV27 to TRBJ2-1, with 9 bases fitting TRBD1. The sequenced material came from peripheral blood. CDR3 amino acids: CASSMTGGFYNEQFF. CDR3 in DNA: TGTGCCAGCAGTATGACAGGGGGATTCTACAATGAGCAGTTCTTC.